One sample yielded the 17 T cell receptor beta chains listed below, sequenced in a study of blood T cell repertoires in COVID-19. Here immunoSEQ multiplex PCR was the method, and the copy in TCRdb shows in-frame clones only, minus some. The table shows approximately 190,000 clones, with around 83% occurring only once. Sample: peripheral blood. These receptors came from a woman aged 40 to 49 with acute or convalescent COVID-19.

CDR3 protein: CASVGYGYEQYF. The CDR3, as DNA: TGTGCCAGCGTCGGGTATGGATACGAGCAGTACTTC. The chain has TRBV2 and TRBJ2-7, with D unresolved. The germline CDR1 and CDR2 sequences are SNHLY and FYNNEI. The CDR3 consists of 12 residues. Trimming shortened V by 8 bases and J by 4 bases, and 12 bases separated the two germline ends.

The chain recombines TRBV6-5 with TRBJ1-2; D not resolved. V was cut by 0 bases and J by 8 bases, with 13 bases left in between. Germline V gene sequence: CDR1 MNHEY, CDR2 SVGAGI. The CDR3 length is 14 residues. CDR3 protein: CASSYSRDMGGYTF. The DNA for the CDR3 is TGTGCCAGCAGTTACTCGCGGGATATGGGGGGCTACACCTTC.

The chain joins TRBV7-2 to TRBJ2-1; a possible D gene is TRBD1 (5 bases). Trimming took off 5 bases at V and 5 bases at J, with 25 bases between the two ends. The CDR3 contains 18 residues. The germline V gene has CDR1 SGHTA and CDR2 FQGNSA. The CDR3 is CASSPTLILGRVHNEQFF. For the CDR3, the DNA is TGTGCCAGCAGCCCTACCCTCATCCTTGGCAGGGTACACAATGAGCAGTTCTTC.

The CDR3 DNA follows: TGTGCCAGCAGCTTAGGGACATACACAGATACGCAGTATTTT. Residues: CASSLGTYTDTQYF. The chain joins TRBV7-8 to TRBJ2-3; tentatively, D is TRBD1 (5 bases). The germline CDR1 and CDR2 sequences are SGHVS and FQNEAQ. The V end was cut by 1 base, the J end by 2 bases, with 7 bases between. The CDR3 spans 14 residues.

This sequence joins TRBV30 and TRBJ1-5; 7 bases align to TRBD1. The CDR3 extends over 14 amino acids. V lost 4 bases to trimming and J lost 4 bases; unmatched junction nucleotides: 7. Germline assignment: CDR1 GTSNPN and CDR2 SVGIG (reference sequence). CDR3 sequence reads: CAWKGTGVNQPQHF. The CDR3 coding sequence is TGTGCCTGGAAAGGAACAGGGGTTAATCAGCCCCAGCATTTT. The full variable domain, rest sourced from reference TRBV30 and TRBJ1-5, is SQTIHQWPATLVQPVGSPLSLECTVEGTSNPNLYWYRQAAGRGLQLLFYSVGIGQISSEVPQNLSASRPQDRQFILSSKKLLLSDSGFYLCAWKGTGVNQPQHFGDGTRLSIL.

The rearrangement links TRBV28 to TRBJ1-2, with 8 bases lining up with TRBD1. Germline V lookup: CDR1 MDHEN, CDR2 SYDVKM. Trimming cost V 8 bases and J 5 bases; bases outside gene matches: 10. The CDR3 spans 14 residues. CDR3 in amino acids: CASGVTGVWYGYTF. CDR3 bases: TGTGCCAGCGGAGTGACAGGGGTCTGGTATGGCTACACCTTC.

There are many counts of this clone. The rearrangement links TRBV5-6 to TRBJ1-5, with TRBD1 matching 8 bases. Trimming took 2 bases from V and 3 from J; bases not matched to a gene: 7. From germline, CDR1 is SGHDT and CDR2 YYEEEE. The CDR3 is 16 residues long. The CDR3: CASSLYDRGNNQPQHF. The CDR3 coding sequence is TGTGCCAGCAGCTTATACGACAGGGGAAACAATCAGCCCCAGCATTTT.

This sequence joins TRBV5-1 and TRBJ1-2; no definite D call. Looked up from germline, CDR1 is SGHRS and CDR2 is YFSETQ. The germline V and J ends were trimmed by 4 bases and 7 bases, with 17 bases remaining between them. The CDR3 covers 14 residues. In DNA form, the CDR3 reads TGCGCCAGCAGCCCGACTACAGTTGGCGGTGGCTACACCTTC. As protein: CASSPTTVGGGYTF.

The gene calls are TRBV30 and TRBJ1-2; D gene unclear. Trimming pared 6 bases from V and 2 bases from J, leaving 13 bases between. This CDR3 has 13 residues. Germline CDR1 reads GTSNPN; CDR2 reads SVGIG (reference sequence). The CDR3 DNA follows: TGTGCCTGTCACCTTACATCCAACTATGGCTACACCTTC. This sequence encodes CACHLTSNYGYTF.

This chain connects TRBV5-1 to TRBJ2-5, with 7 bases that match TRBD1. V dropped 4 bases and J dropped 1; count of bases not matched to a gene: 7. This CDR3 spans 15 amino acids. CDR1 is SGHRS and CDR2 is YFSETQ in the germline V gene. CDR3 sequence (DNA): TGCGCCAGCAGCCCCGGGACAGCGCCCCAAGAGACCCAGTACTTC. Translation gives CASSPGTAPQETQYF. The variable domain in full, with the rest retrieved from reference TRBV5-1 and TRBJ2-5, is KAGVTQTPRYLIKTRGQQVTLSCSPISGHRSVSWYQQTPGQGLQFLFEYFSETQRNKGNFPGRFSGRQFSNSRSEMNVSTLELGDSALYLCASSPGTAPQETQYFGPGTRLLVL.

CDR3 loop: CSASSSGGAGDTQYF. The CDR3 nucleotides are TGCAGTGCTAGTTCTAGCGGGGGGGCAGGAGATACGCAGTATTTT. The V and J genes are TRBV20-1 and TRBJ2-3, with 12 bases lining up with TRBD2. This CDR3 is built from 15 residues. Germline-derived CDR1 and CDR2 are DFQATT and SNEGSKA (reference sequence). V was clipped by 3 bases and J by 5 bases; unmatched bases: 6.

This clone was counted ten times or more. The rearrangement joins TRBV19 to TRBJ1-2; 8 nucleotides align to TRBD1. Trimming cost V 7 bases and J 2 bases; bases outside gene matches: 15. CDR1 and CDR2 from the germline V gene are LNHDA and SQIVND (reference sequence). The CDR3 loop spans 17 amino acids. This chain's CDR3 is CASTRAGQGGRNYGYTF. CDR3 nucleotide sequence: TGTGCCAGTACCAGGGCTGGACAGGGCGGCCGGAACTATGGCTACACCTTC. The variable domain in full, with the rest retrieved from reference TRBV19 and TRBJ1-2, is DGGITQSPKYLFRKEGQNVTLSCEQNLNHDAMYWYRQDPGQGLRLIYYSQIVNDFQKGDIAEGYSVSREKKESFPLTVTSAQKNPTAFYLCASTRAGQGGRNYGYTFGSGTRLTVV.

V is TRBV6-5 and J is TRBJ2-3; 7 bases fit TRBD1. With V trimmed by 0 bases and J by 5 bases, 2 bases remained unmatched. Germline CDR1 is MNHEY and CDR2 is SVGAGI. This CDR3 has 14 amino acids. The DNA for the CDR3 is TGTGCCAGCAGTTACTCTCACAGGGGAGATACGCAGTATTTT. Translation: CASSYSHRGDTQYF.

J is TRBJ1-1 and V is TRBV18; 7 nucleotides match TRBD1. This CDR3 has 14 residues. V gave up 3 bases and J gave up 4 bases; unmatched junction bases: 5. CDR1 is KGHSH and CDR2 is LQKENI in the germline V gene. The CDR3 DNA follows: TGTGCCAGCTCACCCGACAGGGAAGGCACTGAAGCTTTCTTT. Protein product: CASSPDREGTEAFF.

The chain couples TRBV10-2 to TRBJ1-1; the D is unclear. The CDR3 has 14 residues. Germline assignment: CDR1 WSHSY and CDR2 SAAADI. Trimming took off 6 bases at V and 0 bases at J, with 11 bases between the two ends. The CDR3 is CASRDWDLNTEAFF. DNA for the CDR3: TGCGCCAGCAGGGACTGGGATTTGAACACTGAAGCTTTCTTT.

This chain uses TRBV11-2 with TRBJ2-3; 14 bases are shared with TRBD2. This CDR3 spans 16 amino acids. CDR1 SGHAT and CDR2 FQNNGV come from the germline V gene. V was pared by 5 bases and J by 2 bases, with 3 bases of the junction left unmatched. The CDR3 sequence: CASSPGLAGDTDTQYF. The CDR3 DNA follows: TGTGCCAGCAGCCCGGGACTAGCGGGGGACACAGATACGCAGTATTTT.

The chain links TRBV6-5 to TRBJ1-2; no reliable D call. The ends were cut back, 0 bases at V and 4 bases at J, with 9 bases in the middle. CDR1 MNHEY and CDR2 SVGAGI come from the germline V gene. The CDR3 is 14 residues long. This CDR3 is CASSYSFGSYGYTF. Here the CDR3 DNA reads TGTGCCAGCAGTTACTCGTTTGGTAGCTATGGCTACACCTTC.